Shown below are 10 T cell receptor beta chains from a single sample sequenced in a study of blood T cells in healthy people across ages. Primers used in a second PCR of about 7 to 12 cycles were a sample-barcoded 5' primer and a J-beta primer mix. TCRdb re-called the 5' RACE reads with MiXCR, one entry per CDR3 protein. The sample consists of over 1,500,000 distinct CDR3 sequences, 39% of them appearing once. The sample taken for sequencing was blood. Receptors were obtained from a human donor in good health.

This sequence joins TRBV4-3 and TRBJ1-5, with D tentatively TRBD1 (5 bases). Germline lookup yields CDR1 LGHNA and CDR2 YSLEER. This CDR3 region has 13 residues. The V gene lost 5 bases and the J gene lost 9 bases, with 14 bases spanning the gap. CDR3 DNA: TGCGCCAGCAGCTCGAAGATCCAGGGGCCCCAGCATTTT. It codes for CASSSKIQGPQHF.

This clonotype was counted only a few times. The genes are TRBV5-5 and TRBJ2-5; 12 bases are a match to TRBD1. The J segment lost 5 bases and the V segment lost 6 bases, leaving 11 bases of the junction unmatched. Germline CDR1 and CDR2: SGHKS and YYEKEE (reference sequence). The CDR3 sequence is 16 residues long. CDR3 bases: TGTGCCAGCAACCCTGGGACAGGGGGCGCGATGGAGACCCAGTACTTC. Its protein is CASNPGTGGAMETQYF.

As regards this clonotype: Germline is not matched at one junction end, which may reflect a read error. V usage is TRBV20-1 and J usage is TRBJ2-7, with D possibly matching TRBD2 (6 bases). The CDR3 runs 14 residues. Germline-derived CDR1 and CDR2 are DFQATT and SNEGSKA (reference sequence). The CDR3 reads CSAITSPSSYEQYF. The CDR3 DNA follows: TGTAGTGCTATTACTAGCCCGAGCTCCTACGAGCAGTACTTC.

This clonotype was observed a handful of times. The chain links TRBV6-2 or TRBV6-3 to TRBJ2-5; D is uncertain. The assigned J gene may be wrong: the sequence end matches TRBJ2-7 better. The CDR3 is made up of 11 amino acids. Per germline, CDR1 MNHEY and CDR2 SVGEGT. The CDR3 spells CASRDPSEQYF. CDR3 DNA sequence: TGTGCCAGCAGAGACCCCAGCGAGCAGTACTTC.

In this sample, this clonotype turned up a few times. The genes are TRBV5-1 and TRBJ1-3; 8 bases match TRBD1. V dropped 3 bases and J dropped 2; count of bases not matched to a gene: 1. The CDR3 extends over 14 amino acids. Germline V gene data show CDR1 as SGHRS and CDR2 as YFSETQ. This CDR3 reads CASSSTGAGNTIYF. The DNA of the CDR3 is TGCGCCAGCAGCTCGACAGGGGCTGGAAACACCATATATTTT.

The CDR3 coding sequence is TGCAGCGTTGTACCCGGGACCTCCTACAATGAGCAGTTCTTC. It yields the protein CSVVPGTSYNEQFF. V gene TRBV29-1 combines with J gene TRBJ2-1; D may match TRBD1 or TRBD2 (5 bases each). V was trimmed by 4 bases and J by 0 bases, leaving 10 bases between them. The CDR3 consists of 14 residues. Germline CDR1 and CDR2: SQVTM and ANQGSEA.

The chain carries TRBV29-1 and TRBJ2-5; D is possibly TRBD1 (6 bases). The CDR3 is 14 residues long. From germline, CDR1 is SQVTM and CDR2 ANQGSEA. V was cut by 0 bases and J by 1 base, with 9 bases left in between. CDR3 in amino acids: CSVEEGAFQETQYF. CDR3 DNA sequence: TGCAGCGTTGAAGAGGGGGCATTCCAAGAGACCCAGTACTTC.

This rearrangement joins TRBV6-2 or TRBV6-3 to TRBJ1-2, with D unresolved. The germline CDR1 and CDR2 sequences are MNHEY and SVGEGT. This CDR3 spans 12 amino acids. Trimming shortened V by 3 bases and J by 4 bases, and 6 bases separated the two germline ends. This CDR3 reads CASSYAFYGYTF. In DNA form, the CDR3 reads TGTGCCAGCAGTTATGCCTTCTATGGCTACACCTTC.

About this clonotype itself: The junction and the germline gene differ at one end; a read error may be behind it. The rearrangement uses TRBV7-2 and TRBJ1-2; D not resolved. The length of the CDR3 is 15 residues. CDR1 and CDR2 (germline): SGHTA, FQGNSA. CDR3 loop: CASNLGVTAGGGYTF. The CDR3 region has the DNA TGTGCCAGCAACTTAGGAGTTACCGCCGGAGGAGGCTACACCTTC.

The rearrangement uses TRBV7-8 and TRBJ2-3; 8 bases are a match to TRBD2. The CDR3 totals 16 residues. Unmatched junction bases numbered 6, after V lost 2 bases and J lost 2 bases. Germline V gives CDR1 SGHVS, CDR2 FQNEAQ. CDR3 in amino acids: CASSLMIAGITDTQYF. DNA for the CDR3: TGTGCCAGCAGCTTAATGATAGCGGGGATCACAGATACGCAGTATTTT.